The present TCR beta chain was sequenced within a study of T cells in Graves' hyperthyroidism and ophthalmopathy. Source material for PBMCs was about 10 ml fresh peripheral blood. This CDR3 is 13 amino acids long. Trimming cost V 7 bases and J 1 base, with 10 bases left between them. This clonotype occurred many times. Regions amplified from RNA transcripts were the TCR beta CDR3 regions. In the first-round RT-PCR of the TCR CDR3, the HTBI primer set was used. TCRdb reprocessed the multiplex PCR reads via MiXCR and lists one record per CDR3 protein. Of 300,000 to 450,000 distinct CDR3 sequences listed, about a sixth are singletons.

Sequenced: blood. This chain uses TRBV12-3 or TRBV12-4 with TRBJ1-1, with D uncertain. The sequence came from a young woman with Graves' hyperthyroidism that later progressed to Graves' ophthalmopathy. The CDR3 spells CASNRQSNTEAFF. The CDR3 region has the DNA TGTGCCAGCAATAGACAATCGAACACTGAAGCTTTCTTT.